This T cell receptor (beta chain) was retrieved from a study of blood T cell repertoires in COVID-19. As handled by the study authors: By means of reference gene primer amplification, nucleated cell counts were estimated. Sequenced by immunoSEQ multiplex PCR; TCRdb stores in-frame clones only, minus some. The D gene and trimming were derived from the DNA, and the V and J assignments and clone size from that table. In the table there are roughly 40,000 clones, about 85% of which are singletons. Losses at the gene ends were 3 bases for V and 2 bases for J; bases not matched to a gene: 9. The CDR3 spans 16 residues. Germline-derived CDR1 and CDR2 are SGHTA and FQGNSA.

Sequenced material: peripheral blood. The chain has TRBV7-2 and TRBJ2-7, with 8 bases that match TRBD2. The sequence derives from a woman aged 70-85 years in a cohort sampled during active COVID-19. This CDR3 reads CASSFSGGRLAYEQYF. The CDR3 nucleotides are TGTGCCAGCAGCTTCTCCGGCGGGAGGCTTGCCTACGAGCAGTACTTC.